This is a list of T cell receptor beta chains from one sample in a study of identifying expanded T cells in peripheral blood. Generated by immunoSEQ multiplex PCR, the TCRdb table keeps only in-frame clones and is missing some. This table holds tens of thousands of clones, roughly four fifths found once. The sequenced sample consisted of blood. The receptors here all came from a person aged 18 to 75 in good health. CDR3s leave out the opening cysteine and the closing phenylalanine or tryptophan. Size tells how often a clone was seen (once, few, many) or the class of an expanded clone, and some rows leave it out.

clone_size	v_call	j_call	cdr3_aa
-	TRBV27	TRBJ2-2	ASRGWTGELF
once	TRBV4-2	TRBJ2-1	ASSQLTGTYNEQF
-	TRBV7-8	TRBJ1-1	ASSLLGGEAF
-	TRBV30	TRBJ2-3	AWSKGGTDTQY
-	TRBV19	TRBJ1-5	ASSMQSNQPQH
-	TRBV30	TRBJ1-3	AWSGGAGTIY
-	TRBV5-4	TRBJ2-2	ASSQESRTNTGELF
few	TRBV19	TRBJ1-2	ASSTGQPYGYT
-	TRBV9	TRBJ1-2	ASSVRGNGYT
-	TRBV11-2	TRBJ2-3	ASSLGSSTDTQY
few	TRBV7-9	TRBJ2-6	ASRLAGAGANVLT
-	TRBV6-5	TRBJ2-1	ASSARLHNEQF
-	TRBV30	TRBJ2-2	AWSSQGWQTGELF
-	TRBV21-1	TRBJ2-1	ASSPRTGTSGEPYNEQF
-	TRBV4-1	TRBJ1-1	ASSQKNTEAF
-	TRBV7-7	TRBJ2-3	ASSPGAGGTDTQY
once	TRBV11-3	TRBJ2-5	ASSRPGGEETQY
few	TRBV7-2	TRBJ2-1	ASSLAPWLEFNEQF
once	TRBV6-1	TRBJ2-4	ASSVKNIQY
-	TRBV19	TRBJ2-3	ASSSWTGTDTQY
-	TRBV2	TRBJ1-5	ASTGQGAQPQH
-	TRBV5-1	TRBJ1-2	ASTRGGEGYT
-	TRBV18	TRBJ1-1	ASSLQGQKDTEAF
-	TRBV7-8	TRBJ1-1	ASSLYHTEAF
-	TRBV9	TRBJ2-1	ASSVSFQTGRSEQF
few	TRBV15	TRBJ1-1	ATSRDPPDRALNTEAF
few	TRBV27	TRBJ1-1	ASSLGAYTEAF
-	TRBV7-2	TRBJ2-1	ASSLPWSSYNEQF
-	TRBV7-2	TRBJ2-2	ASSLGLAGGNTGELF
-	TRBV6-5	TRBJ1-5	ASSYGAGNQPQH
-	TRBV5-4	TRBJ2-3	ASSLELHTDTQY
-	TRBV19	TRBJ2-1	ASSKSGLAGHPF